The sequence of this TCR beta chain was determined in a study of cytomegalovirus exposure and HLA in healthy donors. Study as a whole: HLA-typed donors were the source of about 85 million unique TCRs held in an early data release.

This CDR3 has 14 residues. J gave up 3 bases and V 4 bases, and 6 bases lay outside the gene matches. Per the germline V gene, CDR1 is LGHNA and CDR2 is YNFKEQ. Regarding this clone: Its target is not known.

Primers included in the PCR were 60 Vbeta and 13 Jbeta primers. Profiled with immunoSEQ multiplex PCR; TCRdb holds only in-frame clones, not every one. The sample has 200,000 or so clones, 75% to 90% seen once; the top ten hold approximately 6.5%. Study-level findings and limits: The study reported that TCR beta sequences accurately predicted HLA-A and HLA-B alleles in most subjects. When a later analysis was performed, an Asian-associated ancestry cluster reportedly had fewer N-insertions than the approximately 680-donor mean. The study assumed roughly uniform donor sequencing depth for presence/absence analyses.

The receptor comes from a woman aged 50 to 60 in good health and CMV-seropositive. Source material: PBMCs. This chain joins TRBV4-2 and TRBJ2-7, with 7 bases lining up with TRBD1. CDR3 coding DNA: TGTGCCAGCAGCCCCCGGACAGGTTACTACGAGCAGTACTTC. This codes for CASSPRTGYYEQYF.